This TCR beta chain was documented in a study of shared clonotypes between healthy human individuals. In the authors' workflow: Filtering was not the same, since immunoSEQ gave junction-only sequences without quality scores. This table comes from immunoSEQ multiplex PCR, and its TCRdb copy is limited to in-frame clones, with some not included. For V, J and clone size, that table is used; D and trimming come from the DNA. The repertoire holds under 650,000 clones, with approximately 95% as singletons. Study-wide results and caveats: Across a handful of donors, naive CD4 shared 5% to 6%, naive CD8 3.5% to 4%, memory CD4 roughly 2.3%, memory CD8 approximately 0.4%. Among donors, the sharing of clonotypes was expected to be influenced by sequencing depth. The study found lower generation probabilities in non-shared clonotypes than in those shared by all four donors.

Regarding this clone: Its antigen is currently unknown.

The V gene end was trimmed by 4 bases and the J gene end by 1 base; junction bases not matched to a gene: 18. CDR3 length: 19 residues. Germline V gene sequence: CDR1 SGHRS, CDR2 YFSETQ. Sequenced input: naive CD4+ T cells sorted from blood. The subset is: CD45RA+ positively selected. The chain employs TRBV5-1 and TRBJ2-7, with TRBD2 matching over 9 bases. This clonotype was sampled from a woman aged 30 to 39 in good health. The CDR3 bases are TGCGCCAGCAGCCTAGAGCGGGGGGCCGGGGGACTAGCATCCTACGAGCAGTACTTC. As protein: CASSLERGAGGLASYEQYF.